The present entry profiles one T cell receptor beta chain with its context. No antigen is known for it. These data come from a study of vaccination and CD4 T cells after COVID-19. Study overall: Convalescent donors: six male, four female; seven Caucasian, two Asian, one multiracial, two Hispanic.

Study-level findings and limits: Going from around 20 to 38, median SARS-CoV-2-reactive clonotypes did not rise significantly.

The CDR3 is made up of 19 amino acids. Germline loops: CDR1 SGHVS, CDR2 FQNEAQ. Trimming at V came to 1 base and at J to 3 bases, leaving 14 bases not matched to a gene. Cultured CD4+ T cells had their DNA profiled by the Oncomine TCR Beta short-read assay. From the PCR reads, TCRdb called clonotypes with MiXCR, one entry per CDR3 protein. The sample shows about 19,000 distinct CDR3 sequences, around 23% of them seen only once. Treatment described: approximately nine-day PBMC culture with coronavirus spike peptide pools or control peptides (ViraFEST assay). V usage is TRBV7-8 and J usage is TRBJ1-1, with 10 nucleotides matching TRBD1. The sequenced sample was cultured CD4+ T cells from blood. This receptor was obtained from a human donor with COVID-19. CDR3 loop: CASSLVPGTGAFRHTEAFF. The CDR3 DNA reads as TGTGCCAGCAGCTTAGTCCCCGGGACAGGGGCCTTTCGGCACACTGAAGCTTTCTTT.